This entry is about one T cell receptor beta chain. What it recognizes is unknown. A minimum of 5 micrograms of total RNA was extracted per sample. This entry is derived from a study of blood T cells in healthy people across ages. The study, taken as a whole, reports: Without sorted subsets, naive and antigen-experienced compartments could not be conclusively compared. Unknown donor CMV status possibly confounded expanded clonotype changes.

Then a second PCR, running roughly 7 to 12 cycles, was carried out with a sample-barcoded 5' primer and a J-beta primer mix. The authors tagged each cDNA molecule using a template-switch adaptor with 12 random nucleotides. TCRdb reprocessed the 5' RACE reads via MiXCR and lists one record per CDR3 protein. Of over 600,000 distinct CDR3 sequences listed, about 43% are singletons. Sequenced material: blood. This TCR derives from a man older than 75 in good health.

The CDR3 bases are TGCGCCAGCAGCCAAGTGGGGCAGACTAATGAAAAACTGTTTTTT. This codes for CASSQVGQTNEKLFF. This chain uses TRBV4-3 with TRBJ1-4; D might be TRBD1 (5 bases). CDR1 is LGHNA, CDR2 YSLEER, per germline. CDR3 length equals 15 residues. Between the trimmed V and J ends, which lost 1 base and 2 bases, there was a span of 8 bases.